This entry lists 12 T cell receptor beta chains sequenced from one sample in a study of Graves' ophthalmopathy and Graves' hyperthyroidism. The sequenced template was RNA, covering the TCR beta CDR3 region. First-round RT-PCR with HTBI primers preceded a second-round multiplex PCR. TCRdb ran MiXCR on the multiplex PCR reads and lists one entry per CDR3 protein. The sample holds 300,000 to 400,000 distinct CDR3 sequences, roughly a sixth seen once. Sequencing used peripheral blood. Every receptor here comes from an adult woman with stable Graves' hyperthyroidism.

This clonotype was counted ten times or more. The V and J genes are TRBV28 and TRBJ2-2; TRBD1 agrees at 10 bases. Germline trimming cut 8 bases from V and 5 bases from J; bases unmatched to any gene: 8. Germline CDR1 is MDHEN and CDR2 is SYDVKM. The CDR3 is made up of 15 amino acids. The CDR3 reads CASSQPGQGTGELFF. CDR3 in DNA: TGTGCCAGCTCACAACCGGGACAGGGGACCGGGGAGCTGTTTTTT.

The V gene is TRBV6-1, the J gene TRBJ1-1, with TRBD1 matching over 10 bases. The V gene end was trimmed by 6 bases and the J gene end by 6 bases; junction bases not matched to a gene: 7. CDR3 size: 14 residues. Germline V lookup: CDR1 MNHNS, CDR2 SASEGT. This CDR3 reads CASRARDRGSEAFF. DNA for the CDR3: TGTGCCAGCAGGGCAAGGGACAGGGGATCTGAAGCTTTCTTT.

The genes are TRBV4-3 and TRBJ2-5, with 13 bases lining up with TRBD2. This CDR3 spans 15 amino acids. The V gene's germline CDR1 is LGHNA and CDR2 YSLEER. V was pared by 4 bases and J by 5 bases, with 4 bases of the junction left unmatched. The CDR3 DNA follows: TGCGCCAGCAGCCCGGGACTAGCGGGAAGCGAGACCCAGTACTTC. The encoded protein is CASSPGLAGSETQYF.

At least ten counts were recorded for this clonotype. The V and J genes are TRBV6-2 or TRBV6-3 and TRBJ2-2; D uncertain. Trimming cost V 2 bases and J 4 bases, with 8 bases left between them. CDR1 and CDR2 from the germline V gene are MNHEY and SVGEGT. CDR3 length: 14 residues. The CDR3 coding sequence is TGTGCCAGCAGTTACGGACGGGCCACCGGGGAGCTGTTTTTT. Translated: CASSYGRATGELFF.

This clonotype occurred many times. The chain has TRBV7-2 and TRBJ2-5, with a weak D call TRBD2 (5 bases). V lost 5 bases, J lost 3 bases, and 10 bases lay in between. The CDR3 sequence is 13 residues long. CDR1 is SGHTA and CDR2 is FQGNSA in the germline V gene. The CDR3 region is CASSNRREETQYF. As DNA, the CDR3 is TGTGCCAGCAGCAATAGGCGGGAAGAGACCCAGTACTTC.

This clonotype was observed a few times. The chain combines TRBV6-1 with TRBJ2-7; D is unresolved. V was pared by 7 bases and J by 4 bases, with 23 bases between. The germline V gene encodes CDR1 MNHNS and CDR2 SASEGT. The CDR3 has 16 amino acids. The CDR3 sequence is CASTSQRRLGMYEQYF. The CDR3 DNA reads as TGTGCCAGCACCTCACAACGCCGCCTGGGGATGTACGAGCAGTACTTC.

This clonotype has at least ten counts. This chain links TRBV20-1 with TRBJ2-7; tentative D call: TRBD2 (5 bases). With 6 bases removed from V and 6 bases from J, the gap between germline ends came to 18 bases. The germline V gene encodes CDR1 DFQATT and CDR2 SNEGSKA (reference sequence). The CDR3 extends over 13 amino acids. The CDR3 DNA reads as TGCAGTGCCCCGGGGTGGACCCCCCGCGAGCAGTACTTC. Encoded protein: CSAPGWTPREQYF.

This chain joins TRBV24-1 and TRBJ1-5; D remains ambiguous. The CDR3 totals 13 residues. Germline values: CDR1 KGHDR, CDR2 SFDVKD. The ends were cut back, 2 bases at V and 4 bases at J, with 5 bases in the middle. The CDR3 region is CATSDSGNQPQHF. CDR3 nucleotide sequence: TGTGCCACCAGTGATTCCGGTAATCAGCCCCAGCATTTT.

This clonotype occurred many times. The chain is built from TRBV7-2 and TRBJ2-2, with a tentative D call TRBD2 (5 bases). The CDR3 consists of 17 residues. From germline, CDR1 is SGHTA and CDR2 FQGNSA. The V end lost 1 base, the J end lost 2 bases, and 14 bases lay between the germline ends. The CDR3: CASSLGFSRLNTGELFF. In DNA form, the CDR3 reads TGTGCCAGCAGCTTAGGCTTTTCGCGACTAAACACCGGGGAGCTGTTTTTT.

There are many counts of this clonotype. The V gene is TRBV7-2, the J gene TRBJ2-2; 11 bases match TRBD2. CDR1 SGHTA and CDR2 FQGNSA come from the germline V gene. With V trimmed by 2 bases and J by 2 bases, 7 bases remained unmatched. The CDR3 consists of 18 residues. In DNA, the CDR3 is TGTGCCAGCAGCTTACCGATACTAGCGGGAGTAAACACCGGGGAGCTGTTTTTT. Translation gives CASSLPILAGVNTGELFF.

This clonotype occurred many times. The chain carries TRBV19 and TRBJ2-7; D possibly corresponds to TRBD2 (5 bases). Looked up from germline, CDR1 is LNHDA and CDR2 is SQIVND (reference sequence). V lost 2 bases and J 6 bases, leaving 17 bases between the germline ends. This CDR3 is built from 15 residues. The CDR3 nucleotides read TGTGCCAGTAGTATATCGGGGTATGGGGTCGTCGAGCAGTACTTC. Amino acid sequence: CASSISGYGVVEQYF.

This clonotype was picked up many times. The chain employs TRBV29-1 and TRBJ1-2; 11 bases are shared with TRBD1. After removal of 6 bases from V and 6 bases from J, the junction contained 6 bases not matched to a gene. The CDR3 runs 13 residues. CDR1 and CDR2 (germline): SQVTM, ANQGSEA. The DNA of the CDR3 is TGCAGCGTACCCGGACAGGGGGCGCATGGCTACACCTTC. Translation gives CSVPGQGAHGYTF.